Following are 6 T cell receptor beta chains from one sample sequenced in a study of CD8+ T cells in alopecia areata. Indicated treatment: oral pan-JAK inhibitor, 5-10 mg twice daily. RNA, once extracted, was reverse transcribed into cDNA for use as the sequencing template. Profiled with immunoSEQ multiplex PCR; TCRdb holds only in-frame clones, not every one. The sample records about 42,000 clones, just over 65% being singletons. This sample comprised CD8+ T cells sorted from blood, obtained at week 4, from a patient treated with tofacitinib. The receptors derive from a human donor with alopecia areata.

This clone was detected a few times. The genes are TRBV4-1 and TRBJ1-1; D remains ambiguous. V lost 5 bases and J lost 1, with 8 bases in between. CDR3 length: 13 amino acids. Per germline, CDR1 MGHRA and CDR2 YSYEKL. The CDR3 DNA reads TGCGCCAGCAGCGAGGCGCCGAACACTGAAGCTTTCTTT. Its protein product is CASSEAPNTEAFF.

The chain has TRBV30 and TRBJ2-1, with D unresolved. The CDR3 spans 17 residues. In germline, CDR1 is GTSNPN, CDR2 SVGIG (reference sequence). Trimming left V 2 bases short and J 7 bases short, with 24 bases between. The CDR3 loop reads CAWSISVGLPPQNEQFF. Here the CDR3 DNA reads TGTGCCTGGAGTATAAGTGTAGGGCTACCCCCTCAGAATGAGCAGTTCTTC.

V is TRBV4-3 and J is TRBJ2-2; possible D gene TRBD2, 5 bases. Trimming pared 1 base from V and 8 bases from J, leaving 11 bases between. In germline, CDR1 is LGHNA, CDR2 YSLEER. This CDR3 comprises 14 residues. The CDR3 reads CASSQVEGPGELFF. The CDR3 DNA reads TGCGCCAGCAGCCAAGTCGAGGGTCCGGGGGAGCTGTTTTTT.

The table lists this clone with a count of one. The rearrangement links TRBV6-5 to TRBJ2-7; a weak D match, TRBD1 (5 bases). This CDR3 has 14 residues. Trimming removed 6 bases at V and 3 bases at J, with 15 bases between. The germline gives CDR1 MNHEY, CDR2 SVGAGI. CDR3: CASSPGFTGYEQYF. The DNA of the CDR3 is TGTGCCAGCAGCCCTGGGTTCACAGGCTACGAGCAGTACTTC.

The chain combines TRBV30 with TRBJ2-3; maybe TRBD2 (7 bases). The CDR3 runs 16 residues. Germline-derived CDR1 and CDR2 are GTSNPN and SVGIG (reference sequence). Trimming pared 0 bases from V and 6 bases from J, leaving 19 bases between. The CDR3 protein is CAWSVGGGNVRDTQYF. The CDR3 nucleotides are TGTGCCTGGAGTGTAGGGGGGGGGAATGTTCGTGATACGCAGTATTTT.

DNA of the CDR3: TGTGCCTGGAGTACTCCTTACGAGCAGTACTTC. This gives the protein CAWSTPYEQYF. This sequence joins TRBV30 and TRBJ2-7, with D hard to call. CDR1 is GTSNPN and CDR2 is SVGIG in the germline V gene (reference sequence). V was pared by 2 bases and J by 4 bases, with 6 bases between. The CDR3 has 11 residues.